This passage covers 25 T cell receptor beta chains from one sample sequenced in a study of blood T cell repertoires in COVID-19. The data were produced by immunoSEQ multiplex PCR, yet TCRdb's version contains in-frame clones alone and is incomplete. Among a few hundred thousand clones listed, more than 70% were seen once. Sequences were obtained from PBMCs or T cells enriched from blood (not recorded which). Receptor source: a man aged 40-55 years in a cohort exposed to, infected with or recovered from COVID-19 (not recorded which).

This clone appeared a few times. V is TRBV2 and J is TRBJ2-1; 10 bases match TRBD2. The CDR3 runs 17 residues. Germline assignment: CDR1 SNHLY and CDR2 FYNNEI. V gave up 3 bases and J gave up 4 bases; unmatched junction bases: 9. The CDR3 is CASSESVAGGSYNEQFF. The CDR3 nucleotides read TGTGCCAGCAGTGAGTCGGTAGCGGGAGGTTCTTACAATGAGCAGTTCTTC.

This chain links TRBV10-3 with TRBJ2-1; 8 bases line up with TRBD2. CDR3 length: 16 amino acids. The trim removed 2 bases at V and 4 bases at J, leaving 7 bases unmatched. CDR1 is ENHRY and CDR2 is SYGVKD in the germline V gene. The CDR3 DNA sequence: TGTGCCATCAGTGAGGGGAGGAGCGGGAGATACAATGAGCAGTTCTTC. This sequence encodes CAISEGRSGRYNEQFF.

This clone was counted a few times. The chain employs TRBV10-2 and TRBJ2-2; TRBD1 is a possible D gene (5 bases). CDR1 WSHSY and CDR2 SAAADI come from the germline V gene. The CDR3 runs 15 residues. Deletions cut 2 bases from V and 2 bases from J, with 9 bases between. DNA of the CDR3: TGCGCCAGCAGTGAGCAGGGAATAAACACCGGGGAGCTGTTTTTT. Translated, it gives CASSEQGINTGELFF.

The chain has TRBV5-4 and TRBJ2-4; D is possibly TRBD1 (6 bases). Germline loops: CDR1 SGHNT, CDR2 YYREEE (reference sequence). V was clipped by 4 bases and J by 0 bases, with 11 bases between them. This CDR3 is built from 15 residues. Here the CDR3 DNA reads TGTGCCAGCAGCCGACAGGAGCTAGCCAAAAACATTCAGTACTTC. It translates to CASSRQELAKNIQYF.

This clone was seen more than once but under ten times. The rearrangement links TRBV11-2 to TRBJ2-3; D call uncertain. Trimming removed 5 bases from V and 0 bases from J, with 3 bases in between. CDR1 and CDR2 (germline): SGHAT, FQNNGV. The CDR3 contains 12 residues. CDR3 nucleotides: TGTGCCAGCAGCCCGAGCACAGATACGCAGTATTTT. Translating it yields CASSPSTDTQYF.

The chain is built from TRBV5-1 and TRBJ2-1, with 16 positions matching TRBD2. J lost 7 bases, V lost 3 bases, and 16 bases had no gene match. The CDR3 contains 20 residues. Germline V gene lookup returns CDR1 SGHRS and CDR2 YFSETQ. CDR3 DNA sequence: TGCGCCAGCAGCTCACCTGGGACTAGCGGGAGGGTCAATACACCAAATGAGCAGTTCTTC. This gives the protein CASSSPGTSGRVNTPNEQFF.

The gene calls are TRBV27 and TRBJ2-7; 13 bases align to TRBD2. CDR1 is MNHEY, CDR2 SMNVEV, per germline (reference sequence). V lost 6 bases, J lost 4 bases, and 6 bases stayed unmatched. The CDR3 loop spans 15 amino acids. The CDR3 region is CASRNWTSGSYEQYF. The CDR3 DNA is TGTGCCAGCAGAAACTGGACTAGCGGGAGTTACGAGCAGTACTTC.

The chain recombines TRBV7-2 with TRBJ2-5; D perhaps matches TRBD2 (6 bases). This CDR3 comprises 12 residues. Trimming removed 2 bases from V and 13 bases from J, with 14 bases in between. Germline CDR1 and CDR2: SGHTA and FQGNSA. CDR3: CASSLFGGLLYF. The CDR3 DNA sequence: TGTGCCAGCAGCTTATTCGGGGGTCTGCTGTACTTC. Together with reference TRBV7-2 and TRBJ2-5, the CDR3 gives the full variable domain: GAGVSQSPSNKVTEKGKDVELRCDPISGHTALYWYRQSLGQGLEFLIYFQGNSAPDKSGLPSDRFSAERTGGSVSTLTIQRTQQEDSAVYLCASSLFGGLLYFGPGTRLLVL.

The genes are TRBV3-1 (or the pseudogene TRBV3-2) and TRBJ2-2; TRBD2 agrees at 8 bases. CDR1 and CDR2 from the germline V gene are LGHDT and YNNKEL (reference sequence). Losses at the gene ends were 0 bases for V and 7 bases for J; bases not matched to a gene: 10. The CDR3 has 17 amino acids. The CDR3 coding sequence is TGTGCCAGCAGCCAAGAAGTCCCCGGGACTAGAGTCGGGGAGCTGTTTTTT. Its translation is CASSQEVPGTRVGELFF.

This sequence joins TRBV18 and TRBJ2-3; weak D call: TRBD2 (6 bases). V was cut by 2 bases and J by 4 bases, with 13 bases left in between. The germline CDR1 and CDR2 sequences are KGHSH and LQKENI. The CDR3 runs 15 residues. The CDR3 sequence: CASSPRTIAPDTQYF. The DNA for the CDR3 is TGTGCCAGCTCACCAAGGACTATCGCTCCAGATACGCAGTATTTT.

This clone is a singleton in its sample. The chain has TRBV7-6 and TRBJ2-7; no definite D call. The CDR3 totals 14 residues. Germline values: CDR1 SGHVS, CDR2 FNYEAQ. The germline V and J ends were trimmed by 3 bases and 0 bases, with 9 bases remaining between them. CDR3 in amino acids: CASSFAISSYEQYF. The DNA for the CDR3 is TGTGCCAGCAGCTTCGCGATAAGCTCCTACGAGCAGTACTTC.

This clone occurred once. The chain is built from TRBV11-3 and TRBJ2-5, with D possibly TRBD1 on 5 matching bases. Trimming took off 5 bases at V and 0 bases at J, with 7 bases between the two ends. The CDR3 extends over 13 amino acids. Looked up from germline, CDR1 is SGHNT and CDR2 is YENEEA. The CDR3 nucleotides are TGTGCCAGCAGCCGACAGAACCAAGAGACCCAGTACTTC. Translating it yields CASSRQNQETQYF.

Concerning this clone: This same CDR3 is encoded by further DNA sequences in the sample. V usage is TRBV7-9 and J usage is TRBJ2-7; D not certain. Trimming removed 3 bases at V and 0 bases at J, with 9 bases between. CDR1 is SEHNR and CDR2 is FQNEAQ in the germline V gene (reference sequence). There are 14 residues in the CDR3. The CDR3 region has the DNA TGTGCCAGCAGCTTTGGCGGTAGCTCCTACGAGCAGTACTTC. The encoded protein is CASSFGGSSYEQYF.

The chain carries TRBV7-6 and TRBJ1-1, with TRBD1 as a possible D gene (6 bases). V was trimmed by 0 bases and J by 7 bases, leaving 12 bases between them. The CDR3 extends over 14 amino acids. CDR1 SGHVS and CDR2 FNYEAQ come from the germline V gene. The CDR3 DNA sequence: TGTGCCAGCAGCTTAGCAGGATCAGGGGTTGAAGCTTTCTTT. Its translation is CASSLAGSGVEAFF.

This chain connects TRBV24-1 to TRBJ2-1, with D possibly TRBD1 on 6 matching bases. The ends were cut back, 0 bases at V and 5 bases at J, with 13 bases in the middle. In germline, CDR1 is KGHDR, CDR2 SFDVKD. The CDR3 extends over 16 amino acids. The CDR3 is CATSDLHGDNHNEQFF. The CDR3 DNA follows: TGTGCCACCAGTGATTTGCATGGGGACAACCACAATGAGCAGTTCTTC.

The V and J genes are TRBV11-3 and TRBJ2-2; D may be TRBD1 (5 bases). Germline CDR1 and CDR2: SGHNT and YENEEA. Trimming shortened V by 2 bases and J by 5 bases, and 6 bases separated the two germline ends. This CDR3 spans 13 amino acids. CDR3 protein: CASSLRGTGELFF. CDR3 nucleotide sequence: TGTGCCAGCAGCTTAAGGGGTACCGGGGAGCTGTTTTTT.

This clone showed up just once. This chain connects TRBV20-1 to TRBJ2-7; possibly TRBD2 for D (6 bases). V was trimmed by 3 bases and J by 2 bases, leaving 14 bases between them. The CDR3 length is 14 residues. The V gene's germline CDR1 is DFQATT and CDR2 SNEGSKA (reference sequence). This CDR3 is CSASFGREPYEQYF. CDR3 in DNA: TGCAGTGCTAGTTTCGGCCGGGAGCCCTACGAGCAGTACTTC.

The chain has TRBV9 and TRBJ1-3; 7 bases align to TRBD1. The germline V gene has CDR1 SGDLS and CDR2 YYNGEE. V was clipped by 3 bases and J by 2 bases; unmatched bases: 8. This CDR3 contains 16 residues. CDR3 sequence: CASSAQGYLAGNTIYF. CDR3 nucleotide sequence: TGTGCCAGCAGCGCACAGGGGTATTTAGCTGGAAACACCATATATTTT.

The table lists this clone with a count of one. The rearrangement links TRBV19 to TRBJ2-5; TRBD1 might be the D (5 bases). The CDR3 length is 13 residues. Per the germline V gene, CDR1 is LNHDA and CDR2 is SQIVND (reference sequence). V lost 4 bases, J lost 3 bases, and 9 bases lay in between. CDR3 region: CASSTDREETQYF. DNA of the CDR3: TGTGCCAGTAGTACTGACAGAGAAGAGACCCAGTACTTC.

V gene TRBV10-1 combines with J gene TRBJ2-1; the match to TRBD2 covers 11 bases. The junction had 8 bases not matched to a gene; V was cut back by 4 bases and J by 9 bases. The CDR3 has 15 amino acids. Germline V gives CDR1 WNHNN, CDR2 SYGVQD (reference sequence). The CDR3 DNA reads TGCGCCAGCAGTGGATCCCCCGGGACTAGCGGTGAGCAGTTCTTC. It translates to CASSGSPGTSGEQFF.

This clone was recorded only once. The gene calls are TRBV7-9 and TRBJ2-7, with 9 bases fitting TRBD1. This CDR3 contains 15 residues. Germline V lookup: CDR1 SEHNR, CDR2 FQNEAQ (reference sequence). The junction had 4 bases not matched to a gene; V was cut back by 4 bases and J by 0 bases. CDR3 coding DNA: TGTGCCAGCAGCTACCTGGGACAGGGCTCCTACGAGCAGTACTTC. This gives the protein CASSYLGQGSYEQYF.

The chain uses TRBV28 and TRBJ2-1; tentatively, D is TRBD1 (6 bases). Trimming cost V 4 bases and J 0 bases, with 13 bases left between them. This CDR3 comprises 16 residues. CDR1 and CDR2 (germline): MDHEN, SYDVKM. CDR3 coding DNA: TGTGCCAGCAGTTCCCGAAGAGGGGGCTCCTACAATGAGCAGTTCTTC. It specifies CASSSRRGGSYNEQFF.

The chain recombines TRBV6-5 with TRBJ1-1; maybe TRBD1 (5 bases). The CDR3 extends over 15 amino acids. Trimming took 0 bases from V and 3 from J, leaving 11 bases between them. CDR1 MNHEY and CDR2 SVGAGI come from the germline V gene. In nucleotides, the CDR3 is TGTGCCAGCAGTTACTCGAGCGGGGGTTACACTGAAGCTTTCTTT. Translated: CASSYSSGGYTEAFF.

The genes are TRBV10-2 and TRBJ2-1, with 10 bases that match TRBD1. V shed 6 bases and J 4 bases; nucleotides not matched to a gene: 9. Germline V gives CDR1 WSHSY, CDR2 SAAADI. The CDR3 is 16 residues long. CDR3 coding DNA: TGCGCCAGCAGGGGGGACAGGGGTTCGAGGTACAATGAGCAGTTCTTC. Amino acid sequence: CASRGDRGSRYNEQFF.

This chain uses TRBV5-1 with TRBJ2-7, with D perhaps matching TRBD2 (7 bases). V dropped 7 bases and J dropped 6 bases, with 20 bases sitting between them. Germline V gene lookup returns CDR1 SGHRS and CDR2 YFSETQ. CDR3 length equals 14 residues. CDR3 protein: CASRHREGLSEQYF. CDR3 in DNA: TGCGCCAGCCGCCACAGGGAGGGCCTCTCCGAGCAGTACTTC. The whole variable domain, remainder taken from reference TRBV5-1 and TRBJ2-7, is KAGVTQTPRYLIKTRGQQVTLSCSPISGHRSVSWYQQTPGQGLQFLFEYFSETQRNKGNFPGRFSGRQFSNSRSEMNVSTLELGDSALYLCASRHREGLSEQYFGPGTRLTVT.